This TCR beta chain comes out of a study of blood T cell repertoires in COVID-19. Overall study: Donors in the United States, Italy and Spain gave samples during acute or convalescent COVID-19. From T cells, B-cell-depleted T cells, or PBMCs came the material, which was cDNA or gDNA.

Study processing details: Researchers report that nucleated cell counts were estimated from reference gene primer amplification. TCRdb's copy holds only in-frame clones and misses some; the assay was immunoSEQ multiplex PCR. The V and J calls and clone size are taken from that table; D and trimming were inferred from the DNA. Of around 220,000 clones listed, more than 75% were seen once; the top ten hold 1.5% to 2%. The origin of this receptor is a middle-aged man with active or convalescent COVID-19. Sequencing was done on a sample of peripheral blood.

The CDR3 DNA reads TGTGCCAGCAGGGAAACAGGGTCCTCTGGAAACACCATATATTTT. Residues: CASRETGSSGNTIYF. The rearrangement links TRBV28 to TRBJ1-3; tentative D call: TRBD1 (6 bases). Germline V gives CDR1 MDHEN, CDR2 SYDVKM. Trimming took 6 bases from V and 0 from J, leaving 12 bases between them. CDR3 length: 15 residues.